The T cell receptor beta chain described here comes from a study of shared clonotypes between healthy human individuals. The wider study: Donor composition was two women and a few men, aged 18 to 49. Study-wide findings and caveats: Large depth notwithstanding, sorted-subset sequencing proved incomplete by rarefaction. Compared with clonotypes that all four donors shared, non-shared clonotypes had lower generation probabilities. It was observed that approximately 5% of naive CD4 clonotypes were shared across four donors.

Regarding this clone: The antigen is unknown.

This table comes from immunoSEQ multiplex PCR, and its TCRdb copy is limited to in-frame clones, with some not included. The sample lists about 2.1 million clones, around 93% occurring once. J gave up 15 bases and V 9 bases, and 19 bases lay outside the gene matches. This CDR3 is built from 14 residues. Germline assignment: CDR1 LNHDA and CDR2 SQIVND (reference sequence). Terminally differentiated effector memory CD45RA+ cells were excluded from the naive CD8 cells, which were CD45RO-negative and positively selected for CCR7. The sequence came from a man aged 18-30 years in good health. Some clones in this sample may be carry-over from other donors' samples. The chain couples TRBV19 to TRBJ2-1; 8 bases line up with TRBD2. Sequencing was done on a sample of naive CD8+ T cells from PBMCs. The CDR3 region is CASRPTQISGIWFF. The CDR3 bases are TGTGCCAGCCGCCCGACCCAGATTAGCGGGATATGGTTCTTC.